The present T cell receptor beta chain was sequenced within a study of blood T cells in healthy people across ages. Study results and caveats: Age brought a roughly linear fall in TCR beta diversity measured per million T cells. Since the PBMCs were unsorted, naive and antigen-experienced cells could not be conclusively compared.

In the case of this clonotype: The antigen is not known.

It was with a sample-barcoded 5' primer and a J-beta primer mix that a second PCR of roughly 7 to 11 cycles was run. TCRdb passed the 5' RACE reads through MiXCR, listing each CDR3 protein once. This table has 1.8 million or so distinct CDR3 sequences, about 39% appearing once. Germline V gene data show CDR1 as SGHVS and CDR2 as FNYEAQ. The CDR3 covers 13 residues. V lost 8 bases and J 12 bases, leaving 20 bases between the germline ends. This TCR was recovered from a human donor in good health. The chain links TRBV7-6 to TRBJ1-5; D is ambiguous. The sequencing sample was made of blood. Here the CDR3 reads CASRPGFGDGQHF. The DNA for the CDR3 is TGTGCCAGCCGCCCGGGATTTGGAGATGGCCAGCATTTT.